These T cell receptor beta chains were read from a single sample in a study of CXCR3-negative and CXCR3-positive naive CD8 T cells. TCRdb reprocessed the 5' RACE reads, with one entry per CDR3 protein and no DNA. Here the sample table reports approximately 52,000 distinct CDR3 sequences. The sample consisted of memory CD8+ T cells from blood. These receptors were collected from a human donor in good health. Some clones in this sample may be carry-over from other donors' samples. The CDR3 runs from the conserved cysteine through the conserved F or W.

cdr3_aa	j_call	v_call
CASSSPSLETQYF	TRBJ2-5	TRBV7-2
CASSLSEYPINYGYTF	TRBJ1-2	TRBV12-3/TRBV12-4
CASSHPSGGAPDTQYF	TRBJ2-3	TRBV4-2
CATSGPASGRTSSYNEQFF	TRBJ2-1	TRBV15
CASTRDRVVRDLGRETQYF	TRBJ2-5	TRBV28
CSVSRGAYEQYF	TRBJ2-7	TRBV29-1
CASSLSGAYEQYF	TRBJ2-7	TRBV5-1
CASSLGLGETQYF	TRBJ2-5	TRBV7-8
CASSYSAVTGELFF	TRBJ2-2	TRBV6-5
CSATGGYYGYTF	TRBJ1-2	TRBV29-1
CASSLGFEAFF	TRBJ1-1	TRBV5-1
CASSLSRDNEQFF	TRBJ2-1	TRBV12-3/TRBV12-4
CSARTSGNYEQYF	TRBJ2-7	TRBV20-1
CASSQSYRFSNQPQHF	TRBJ1-5	TRBV4-3
CASSWTGGLLDTEAFF	TRBJ1-1	TRBV6-5
CASSLSSNTEAFF	TRBJ1-1	TRBV5-1
CATSTGRANEQFF	TRBJ2-1	TRBV6-4
CATIYVTGGVNEQFF	TRBJ2-1	TRBV15
CSVVGSYGESENGYTF	TRBJ1-2	TRBV29-1
CASSYNRDPKLLETQYF	TRBJ2-5	TRBV6-5
CASSSGAGGQETQYF	TRBJ2-5	TRBV9
CASSPSPLPTGGGETQYF	TRBJ2-5	TRBV28
CASSSTSGRWNEQFF	TRBJ2-1	TRBV28
CASSYFGTSYEQYF	TRBJ2-7	TRBV6-2/TRBV6-3
CTSGLAYNEQFF	TRBJ2-1	TRBV6-1
CSVEGDTEGARQFF	TRBJ2-1	TRBV29-1
CASSQGPPSGGSSYEQYF	TRBJ2-7	TRBV14
CSATHGGAANSKYSPLHF	TRBJ1-6	TRBV20-1
CASSLVTASYEQYF	TRBJ2-7	TRBV7-2
CSVVVSYEQYF	TRBJ2-7	TRBV29-1
CASSPYSTGWNQPQHF	TRBJ1-5	TRBV9
CSARVPATNEKLFF	TRBJ1-4	TRBV20-1
CSVGQGDWVLDNEQFF	TRBJ2-1	TRBV29-1
CASSYNENQPQHF	TRBJ1-5	TRBV19
CSARELSGTYGYTF	TRBJ1-2	TRBV20-1
CASSLGQGASYEQYF	TRBJ2-7	TRBV28
CASSPYDSSYEQYF	TRBJ2-7	TRBV28
CASSQVTKGPYNEQFF	TRBJ2-1	TRBV3-1
CASSPPVYNEQFF	TRBJ2-1	TRBV18
CASSLISDTQYF	TRBJ2-3	TRBV13
CASSLDVSGVTEAFF	TRBJ1-1	TRBV14
CASSEWFTGGVNEKLFF	TRBJ1-4	TRBV10-2
CASSKLAGYYEQYF	TRBJ2-7	TRBV21-1
CASSFAPLETNTGELFF	TRBJ2-2	TRBV5-1
CASSYSPGQETQYF	TRBJ2-5	TRBV6-6
CARSETDTQYF	TRBJ2-3	TRBV2
CASSHRGEYGYTF	TRBJ1-2	TRBV14
CASSLARVETEAFF	TRBJ1-1	TRBV7-9
CASSYSRATDPEAFF	TRBJ1-1	TRBV6-6
CASSLSGYEQYF	TRBJ2-7	TRBV27
CASSLEDHYNEQFF	TRBJ2-1	TRBV5-5
CASSYGTGELFF	TRBJ2-2	TRBV7-9
CASSLPDDRVYEAFF	TRBJ1-1	TRBV7-2
CASSQGGHSYEQYF	TRBJ2-7	TRBV5-1
CASRGGLASYEQYF	TRBJ2-7	TRBV10-2